The 25 T cell receptor beta chains reported below all come from one sample, sequenced in a study of blood T cell repertoires in COVID-19. Clones were read by immunoSEQ multiplex PCR, and TCRdb kept only the in-frame ones, dropping some. The table lists 250,000 to 350,000 clones, roughly 89% of them singletons. The sample was PBMCs or T cells enriched from blood (not recorded which). Receptors were obtained from a woman between 18 and 29 years old with acute COVID-19.

The V gene is TRBV5-1, the J gene TRBJ1-4, with 7 bases that match TRBD1. Trimming removed 4 bases from V and 4 bases from J; junction bases left unmatched: 4. The CDR3 contains 14 residues. The germline gives CDR1 SGHRS, CDR2 YFSETQ. The CDR3 bases are TGCGCCAGCAGCGCGGGACAGCATAATGAAAAACTGTTTTTT. Amino acids: CASSAGQHNEKLFF.

This clone was observed once. V is TRBV19 and J is TRBJ1-5; 7 bases match TRBD1. The junction had 7 bases not matched to a gene; V was cut back by 2 bases and J by 6 bases. The length of the CDR3 is 15 residues. Per germline, CDR1 LNHDA and CDR2 SQIVND (reference sequence). The CDR3 here is CASSINSGGGQPQHF. In nucleotides, the CDR3 is TGTGCCAGTAGTATAAACTCAGGGGGAGGTCAGCCCCAGCATTTT.

The J gene is TRBJ2-7, the V gene TRBV3-1 (or the pseudogene TRBV3-2), with TRBD2 matching 8 bases. Trimming at V came to 1 base and at J to 5 bases, leaving 4 bases not matched to a gene. This CDR3 is built from 14 residues. From germline, CDR1 is LGHDT and CDR2 YNNKEL (reference sequence). This CDR3 is CASSQAGGLDEQYF. Here the CDR3 DNA reads TGTGCCAGCAGCCAAGCGGGAGGGCTGGACGAGCAGTACTTC.

The chain joins TRBV25-1 to TRBJ1-2; TRBD1 might be the D (6 bases). The germline gives CDR1 MGHDK, CDR2 SYGVNS. The CDR3 totals 13 residues. Trimming pared 8 bases from V and 8 bases from J, leaving 18 bases between. The CDR3 sequence is CASGLAGGGGYTF. CDR3 nucleotides: TGTGCCAGCGGGTTAGCGGGGGGCGGCGGCTACACCTTC.

The rearrangement joins TRBV18 to TRBJ2-1; D may be TRBD2 (7 bases). This CDR3 contains 15 residues. V gave up 3 bases and J gave up 8 bases, with 17 bases separating them. Germline V lookup: CDR1 KGHSH, CDR2 LQKENI. The CDR3 region is CASSPVGGARDEQFF. The DNA of the CDR3 is TGTGCCAGCTCACCGGTGGGGGGGGCGAGGGATGAGCAGTTCTTC.

This chain links TRBV7-8 with TRBJ2-7; 9 nucleotides agree with TRBD1. CDR1 is SGHVS and CDR2 is FQNEAQ in the germline V gene. The CDR3 has 16 amino acids. V gave up 1 base and J gave up 2 bases; unmatched junction bases: 6. CDR3 nucleotide sequence: TGTGCCAGCAGCTTAGAGGGGTGGACAGGGGCCTACGAGCAGTACTTC. Residues: CASSLEGWTGAYEQYF.

V and J are TRBV20-1 and TRBJ1-3; D gene uncertain. CDR1 is DFQATT and CDR2 is SNEGSKA in the germline V gene (reference sequence). The germline V and J ends were trimmed by 5 bases and 2 bases, with 4 bases remaining between them. This CDR3 has 11 residues. CDR3 in amino acids: CSAYTGNTIYF. The DNA for the CDR3 is TGCAGTGCTTATACTGGAAACACCATATATTTT.

The chain employs TRBV28 and TRBJ2-7, with D tentatively TRBD2 (6 bases). The CDR3 sequence is 11 residues long. Trimming shortened V by 7 bases and J by 2 bases, and 6 bases separated the two germline ends. CDR1 is MDHEN, CDR2 SYDVKM, per germline. The CDR3 reads CASKRAYEQYF. Written as DNA, the CDR3 is TGTGCCAGCAAGCGGGCCTACGAGCAGTACTTC.

The V call is TRBV28, the J call TRBJ2-1; 9 bases match TRBD1. Trimming cost V 5 bases and J 7 bases; bases outside gene matches: 9. The CDR3 contains 15 residues. CDR1 is MDHEN, CDR2 SYDVKM, per germline. In DNA form, the CDR3 reads TGTGCCAGCAGTCCCTCCGGGACAGGGAAGAATGAGCAGTTCTTC. It is translated as CASSPSGTGKNEQFF.

The chain has TRBV18 and TRBJ2-5; no definite D call. The V and J ends lost 1 base and 1 base respectively, with 16 bases between them. Germline loops: CDR1 KGHSH, CDR2 LQKENI. The CDR3 has 17 amino acids. The CDR3 here is CASSPLNTGYSQETQYF. The CDR3 region has the DNA TGTGCCAGCTCACCACTTAACACCGGGTACTCCCAAGAGACCCAGTACTTC.

The chain joins TRBV28 to TRBJ2-3; the match to TRBD2 covers 14 bases. The CDR3 runs to 17 residues. Germline V gene data show CDR1 as MDHEN and CDR2 as SYDVKM. V lost 4 bases and J lost 10; bases outside the gene matches: 13. The CDR3 DNA reads TGTGCCAGCAGTTACCCGGGACTAGCGGGAGACGGGGGTCCGCAGTATTTT. Its protein product is CASSYPGLAGDGGPQYF.

The chain carries TRBV14 and TRBJ1-4, with 11 bases lining up with TRBD1. Germline V lookup: CDR1 SGHDN, CDR2 FVKESK. The CDR3 is 18 residues long. Trimming at V came to 0 bases and at J to 4 bases, leaving 7 bases not matched to a gene. CDR3 in DNA: TGTGCCAGCAGCCAAGATGGGGACAGGGGGGGCCGTAATGAAAAACTGTTTTTT. Protein: CASSQDGDRGGRNEKLFF.

This chain joins TRBV10-3 and TRBJ1-1; 8 bases line up with TRBD1. J gave up 6 bases and V 6 bases, and 6 bases lay outside the gene matches. Germline assignment: CDR1 ENHRY and CDR2 SYGVKD. The CDR3 has 13 residues. CDR3 sequence: CAISLDREAEAFF. The CDR3 nucleotides are TGTGCCATCAGCTTGGACAGGGAGGCTGAAGCTTTCTTT.

The chain has TRBV28 and TRBJ2-5; TRBD2 is a possible D gene (5 bases). The V end was cut by 2 bases, the J end by 4 bases, with 11 bases between. Germline lookup yields CDR1 MDHEN and CDR2 SYDVKM. The CDR3 is 14 amino acids. Written as DNA, the CDR3 is TGTGCCAGCAGTTTAAAGCTAGGAGGAGAGACCCAGTACTTC. Its protein product is CASSLKLGGETQYF.

The genes are TRBV6-5 and TRBJ2-5, with a tentative D call TRBD2 (6 bases). The V end lost 6 bases, the J end lost 4 bases, and 12 bases lay between the germline ends. The germline V gene encodes CDR1 MNHEY and CDR2 SVGAGI. The CDR3 loop spans 13 amino acids. The CDR3 reads CASSRLVSETQYF. Written as DNA, the CDR3 is TGTGCCAGCAGCCGACTAGTTTCAGAGACCCAGTACTTC.

This clone has a count of ten or more. The chain carries TRBV28 and TRBJ2-7, with D maybe TRBD2 (6 bases). V lost 5 bases and J lost 2, with 22 bases in between. Germline assignment: CDR1 MDHEN and CDR2 SYDVKM. The CDR3 length is 17 residues. In DNA, the CDR3 is TGTGCCAGCAGTGACCTCCTGCGGGGCCTATTGACCTACGAGCAGTACTTC. It is translated as CASSDLLRGLLTYEQYF.

This chain connects TRBV11-3 to TRBJ2-7, with TRBD2 identical over 8 bases. Germline trimming cut 1 base from V and 1 base from J; bases unmatched to any gene: 3. The CDR3 runs to 15 residues. In germline, CDR1 is SGHNT, CDR2 YENEEA. The CDR3 sequence is CASSLGLALSYEQYF. The CDR3 DNA is TGTGCCAGCAGCTTAGGACTAGCGTTATCCTACGAGCAGTACTTC.

In the case of this clone: The identical CDR3 is also encoded by other nucleotide sequences in the sample. The chain is built from TRBV9 and TRBJ1-2; perhaps TRBD1 as D (5 bases). The CDR3 is made up of 14 amino acids. V was shortened by 0 bases and J by 4 bases, with 10 bases between the two germline ends. CDR1 is SGDLS, CDR2 YYNGEE, per germline. The CDR3, as DNA: TGTGCCAGCAGCGTAGGTCAGGGAACCTATGGCTACACCTTC. Translated: CASSVGQGTYGYTF.

CDR3 amino acids: CSVEDTVDGYTF. The CDR3 nucleotides read TGCAGCGTTGAAGACACAGTGGATGGCTACACCTTC. V gene TRBV29-1 combines with J gene TRBJ1-2; D is undetermined. This CDR3 contains 12 residues. Trimming took 0 bases from V and 6 from J, leaving 8 bases between them. Looked up from germline, CDR1 is SQVTM and CDR2 is ANQGSEA. The full variable domain, rest sourced from reference TRBV29-1 and TRBJ1-2, is SAVISQKPSRDICQRGTSLTIQCQVDSQVTMMFWYRQQPGQSLTLIATANQGSEATYESGFVIDKFPISRPNLTFSTLTVSNMSPEDSSIYLCSVEDTVDGYTFGSGTRLTVV.

This rearrangement joins TRBV27 to TRBJ2-7; TRBD2 is a possible D gene (6 bases). This CDR3 region has 15 residues. V lost 5 bases and J 2 bases, leaving 16 bases between the germline ends. Germline values: CDR1 MNHEY, CDR2 SMNVEV (reference sequence). The CDR3 nucleotides read TGTGCCAGCAGTCCCGCTTCGGGGGTTACCTACGAGCAGTACTTC. Amino acids: CASSPASGVTYEQYF.

The genes are TRBV15 and TRBJ1-6; the D is unclear. Deletions cut 3 bases from V and 4 bases from J, with 4 bases between. The CDR3 extends over 13 amino acids. Germline V gene data show CDR1 as LNHNV and CDR2 as YYDKDF (reference sequence). The CDR3 DNA reads TGTGCCACCAGCAGCCTTTATAATTCACCCCTCCACTTT. It is translated as CATSSLYNSPLHF.

This chain joins TRBV7-6 and TRBJ2-2; 9 bases match TRBD1. J was trimmed by 6 bases and V by 4 bases; bases with no gene match: 0. This CDR3 spans 13 amino acids. Germline values: CDR1 SGHVS, CDR2 FNYEAQ. The CDR3 protein is CASSWTGAGELFF. In DNA form, the CDR3 reads TGTGCCAGCAGCTGGACAGGGGCCGGGGAGCTGTTTTTT.

V usage is TRBV29-1 and J usage is TRBJ1-1; tentative D call: TRBD1 (6 bases). V lost 6 bases and J lost 8, with 13 bases in between. This CDR3 region has 11 residues. CDR1 SQVTM and CDR2 ANQGSEA come from the germline V gene. CDR3 DNA: TGCAGCGTCATGGGGGCAGTCGAAGCTTTCTTT. Amino acid sequence: CSVMGAVEAFF.

V gene TRBV6-5 combines with J gene TRBJ1-4; D gene uncertain. Trimming removed 5 bases from V and 1 base from J, with 5 bases in between. Germline CDR1 is MNHEY and CDR2 is SVGAGI. The length of the CDR3 is 13 residues. CDR3 DNA sequence: TGTGCCAGCAGTCAAATAACTAATGAAAAACTGTTTTTT. Protein sequence: CASSQITNEKLFF.

The genes are TRBV5-6 and TRBJ1-1; 7 nucleotides align to TRBD1. Trimming at V came to 4 bases and at J to 3 bases, leaving 3 bases not matched to a gene. Germline CDR1 and CDR2: SGHDT and YYEEEE. This CDR3 region has 13 residues. This chain's CDR3 is CASSPGTDTEAFF. The CDR3, as DNA: TGTGCCAGCAGCCCCGGGACAGACACTGAAGCTTTCTTT.